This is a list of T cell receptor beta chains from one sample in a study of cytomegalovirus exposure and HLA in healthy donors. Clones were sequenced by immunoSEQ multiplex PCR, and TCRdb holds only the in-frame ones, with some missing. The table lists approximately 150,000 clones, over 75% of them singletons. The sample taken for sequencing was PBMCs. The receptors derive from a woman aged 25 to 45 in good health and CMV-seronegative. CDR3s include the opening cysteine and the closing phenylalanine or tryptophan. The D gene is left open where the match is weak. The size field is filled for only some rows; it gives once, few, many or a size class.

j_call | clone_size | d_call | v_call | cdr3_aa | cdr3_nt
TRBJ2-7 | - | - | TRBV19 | CASQGQGNEQYF | TGTGCCAGCCAGGGGCAGGGCAACGAGCAGTACTTC
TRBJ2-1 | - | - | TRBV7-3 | CASSLNPGGLDHEQFF | TGTGCCAGCAGCTTAAATCCAGGCGGGTTAGACCATGAGCAGTTCTTC
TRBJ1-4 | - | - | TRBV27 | CASSLSGGDEKLFF | TGTGCCAGCAGTTTATCGGGAGGTGATGAAAAACTGTTTTTT
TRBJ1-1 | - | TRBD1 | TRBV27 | CASTALGQRNTEAFF | TGTGCCAGCACCGCCCTGGGACAGCGGAACACTGAAGCTTTCTTT
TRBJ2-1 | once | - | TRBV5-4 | CASSSDLSSYNEQFF | TGTGCCAGCAGCTCAGACTTGAGCTCCTACAATGAGCAGTTCTTC
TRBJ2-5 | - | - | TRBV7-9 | CASSLIQETQYF | TGTGCCAGCAGCTTAATACAAGAGACCCAGTACTTC
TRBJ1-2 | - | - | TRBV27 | CASSSPGGPTGGYTF | TGTGCCAGCAGTTCCCCGGGGGGGCCCACGGGGGGCTACACCTTC
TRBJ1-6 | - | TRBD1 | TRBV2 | CASRDRYYNSPLHF | TGTGCCAGCAGGGACAGGTACTATAATTCACCCCTCCACTTT
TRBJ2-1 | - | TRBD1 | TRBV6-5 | CASTGGSSSYNEQFF | TGTGCCAGCACAGGGGGATCTAGCTCCTACAATGAGCAGTTCTTC
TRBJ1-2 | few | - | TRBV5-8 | CASSLLQSYGYTF | TGTGCCAGCAGCTTGCTACAGAGCTATGGCTACACCTTC
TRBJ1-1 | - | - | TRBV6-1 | CASSGRLGYEEAFF | TGTGCCAGCAGTGGGCGCTTGGGCTACGAGGAAGCTTTCTTT
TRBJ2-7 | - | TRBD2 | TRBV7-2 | CASSFAGGSSYEQYF | TGTGCCAGCAGCTTTGCGGGGGGGAGCTCCTACGAGCAGTACTTC
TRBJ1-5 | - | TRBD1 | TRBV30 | CAWSPRDRVGAQPQHF | TGTGCCTGGTCTCCCCGGGACAGGGTTGGCGCTCAGCCCCAGCATTTT
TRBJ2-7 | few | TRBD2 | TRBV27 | CASSLWGGAYEQYF | TGTGCCAGCAGTTTATGGGGGGGGGCCTACGAGCAGTACTTC
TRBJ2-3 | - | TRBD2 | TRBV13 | CASSYLAASGKNTDTQYF | TGTGCCAGCAGCTACTTGGCGGCTAGCGGAAAAAACACAGATACGCAGTATTTT
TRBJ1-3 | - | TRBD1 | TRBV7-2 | CASSLQRRGSGNTIYF | TGTGCCAGCAGCCTCCAACGCAGGGGGTCTGGAAACACCATATATTTT
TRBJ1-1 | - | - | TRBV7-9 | CASSLTAGAEAFF | TGTGCCAGCAGCTTAACGGCGGGGGCTGAAGCTTTCTTT
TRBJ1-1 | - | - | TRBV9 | CASSVGLGGPVNTEAFF | TGTGCCAGCAGCGTAGGGTTGGGAGGGCCTGTGAACACTGAAGCTTTCTTT
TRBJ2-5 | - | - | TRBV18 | CASSPPRGRETQYF | TGTGCCAGCTCACCACCACGTGGCAGGGAGACCCAGTACTTC
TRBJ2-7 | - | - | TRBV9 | CASSVAWGAYEQYF | TGTGCCAGCAGCGTAGCTTGGGGGGCCTACGAGCAGTACTTC
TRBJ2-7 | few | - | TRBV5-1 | CASSLGQWGYEQYF | TGCGCCAGCAGCTTGGGACAGTGGGGCTACGAGCAGTACTTC
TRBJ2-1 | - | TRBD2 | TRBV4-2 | CASSQDASGARYNEQFF | TGTGCCAGCAGCCAAGATGCGAGCGGGGCTCGCTACAATGAGCAGTTCTTC
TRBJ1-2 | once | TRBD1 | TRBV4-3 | CASSQTGGQDGYTF | TGCGCCAGCAGCCAGACAGGGGGTCAGGATGGCTACACCTTC
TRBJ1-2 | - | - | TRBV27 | CASSLEGGLDYGYTF | TGTGCCAGCAGTTTAGAGGGAGGTCTTGACTATGGCTACACCTTC
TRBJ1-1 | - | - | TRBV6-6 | CASSWHTEAFF | TGTGCCAGCAGTTGGCATACTGAAGCTTTCTTT
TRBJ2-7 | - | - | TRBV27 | CASSLGHEQYF | TGTGCCAGCAGTTTAGGGCACGAGCAGTACTTC
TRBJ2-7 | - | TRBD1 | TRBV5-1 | CASSETGTGGFYEQYF | TGCGCCAGCAGCGAGACCGGGACAGGAGGTTTTTACGAGCAGTACTTC
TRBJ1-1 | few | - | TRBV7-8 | CASSLDRTVQAFF | TGTGCCAGCAGCTTAGACAGGACAGTTCAAGCTTTCTTT
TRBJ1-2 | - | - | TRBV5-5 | CASSLKGVPPGTF | TGTGCCAGCAGCTTGAAGGGGGTCCCTCCCGGTACCTTC
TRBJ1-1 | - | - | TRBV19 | CASSISGDSLEAFF | TGTGCCAGTAGTATAAGTGGAGACAGCCTTGAAGCTTTCTTT
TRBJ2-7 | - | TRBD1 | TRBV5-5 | CASSPEGGQGSYEQYF | TGTGCCAGCAGCCCGGAGGGGGGACAGGGGTCCTACGAGCAGTACTTC
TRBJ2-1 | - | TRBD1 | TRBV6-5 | CASSSGTGVSEEQFF | TGTGCCAGCAGTTCCGGGACAGGGGTTTCGGAGGAGCAGTTCTTC
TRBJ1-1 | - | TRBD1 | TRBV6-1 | CASSEATGAGNTEAFF | TGTGCCAGCAGTGAAGCTACAGGGGCCGGGAACACTGAAGCTTTCTTT
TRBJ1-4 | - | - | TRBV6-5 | CASRDSSATNEKLFF | TGTGCCAGCAGAGACAGCAGCGCAACTAATGAAAAACTGTTTTTT
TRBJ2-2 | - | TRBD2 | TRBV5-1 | CASSSPSGGAFTGELFF | TGCGCCAGCAGCTCCCCTAGCGGGGGGGCATTCACCGGGGAGCTGTTTTTT
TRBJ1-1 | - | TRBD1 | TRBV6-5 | CASSPSGGHTEAFF | TGTGCCAGCAGTCCATCAGGGGGCCACACTGAAGCTTTCTTT
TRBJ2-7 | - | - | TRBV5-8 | CASSLARDGAYEQYF | TGTGCCAGCAGCTTGGCAAGAGACGGAGCTTACGAGCAGTACTTC
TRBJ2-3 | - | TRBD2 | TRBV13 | CASSLRIAGSTDTQYF | TGTGCCAGCAGCTTAAGGATAGCGGGAAGCACAGATACGCAGTATTTT
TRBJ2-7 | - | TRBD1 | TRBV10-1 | CASSAGGGYEQYF | TGCGCCAGCAGTGCAGGGGGTGGCTACGAGCAGTACTTC
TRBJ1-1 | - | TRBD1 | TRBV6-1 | CASSERLGAGGFTEAFF | TGTGCCAGCAGTGAAAGGCTGGGGGCAGGGGGTTTCACTGAAGCTTTCTTT
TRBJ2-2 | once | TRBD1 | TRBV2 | CASRRGQVVTNTGELFF | TGTGCCAGCAGGAGGGGACAGGTGGTAACGAACACCGGGGAGCTGTTTTTT
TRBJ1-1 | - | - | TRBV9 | CASSVGGRTEAFF | TGTGCCAGCAGCGTAGGGGGGCGGACTGAAGCTTTCTTT
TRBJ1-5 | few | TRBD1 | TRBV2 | CASSRGGNQPQHF | TGTGCCAGCAGCAGAGGGGGCAACCAGCCCCAGCATTTT
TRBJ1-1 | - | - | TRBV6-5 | CASSYRNSGTEAFF | TGTGCCAGCAGTTACCGAAACTCTGGCACTGAAGCTTTCTTT
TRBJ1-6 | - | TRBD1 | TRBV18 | CASSRSGTANSPLHF | TGTGCCAGCTCACGGTCCGGGACAGCAAATTCACCCCTCCACTTT
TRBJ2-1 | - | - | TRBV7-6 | CASSLGDWSNNEQFF | TGTGCCAGCAGCTTAGGGGACTGGAGTAACAATGAGCAGTTCTTC
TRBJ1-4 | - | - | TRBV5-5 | CASSLVPGNNEKLFF | TGTGCCAGCAGCTTGGTCCCAGGGAATAATGAAAAACTGTTTTTT
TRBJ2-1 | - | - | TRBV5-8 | CASNPLRRLTQNNEQFF | TGTGCCAGCAACCCACTCCGCAGACTAACCCAAAACAATGAGCAGTTCTTC
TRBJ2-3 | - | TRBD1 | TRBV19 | CASVSVAGGSDTQYF | TGTGCCAGTGTCTCGGTGGCAGGGGGATCAGATACGCAGTATTTT
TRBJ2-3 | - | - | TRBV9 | CASSVGNSAMLDTQYF | TGTGCCAGCAGCGTAGGAAATAGCGCAATGTTAGATACGCAGTATTTT
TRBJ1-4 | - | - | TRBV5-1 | CASSLARGGEKLFF | TGCGCCAGCAGCTTGGCCCGGGGGGGGGAAAAACTGTTTTTT
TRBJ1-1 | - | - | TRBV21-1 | CASISGGTEAFF | TGTGCCAGCATCTCAGGGGGAACTGAAGCTTTCTTT
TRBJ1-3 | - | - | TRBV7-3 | CASSPKPRWGQAGNTIYF | TGTGCCAGCAGCCCTAAACCCCGATGGGGGCAGGCTGGAAACACCATATATTTT
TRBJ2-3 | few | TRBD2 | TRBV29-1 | CSVARLAGGGDTQYF | TGCAGCGTGGCCAGGCTAGCGGGGGGAGGAGATACGCAGTATTTT